A selection of T cell receptor beta chains follows, all from one sample in a study of cytomegalovirus exposure and HLA in healthy donors. Repertoires were generated with immunoSEQ multiplex PCR, while TCRdb's copy carries only in-frame clones and drops some. The profile covers some 130,000 clones, with approximately 80% appearing a single time and about 3.3% taken by the ten largest. The sample taken for sequencing was PBMCs. These receptors all stem from a male donor in good health and CMV-seronegative. Both conserved end residues are part of each CDR3. A D gene is named only where the DNA matches it firmly. Some rows mark clone size as missing; the rest say once, few, many or name a class of expanded clone.

NA	TRBD1	TRBV27	TRBJ1-1	CASSQNRGTSEAFF	TGTGCCAGCAGCCAAAACAGGGGAACTAGTGAAGCTTTCTTT
NA	TRBD1	TRBV25-1	TRBJ1-1	CASSKTGGTEAFF	TGTGCCAGCAGTAAGACAGGGGGCACTGAAGCTTTCTTT
NA	NA	TRBV19	TRBJ2-1	CASSIDMGLSTHEQFF	TGTGCCAGTAGTATAGATATGGGACTTAGCACGCATGAGCAGTTCTTC
NA	NA	TRBV19	TRBJ1-5	CASSRSNQPQHF	TGTGCCAGTAGTCGGAGCAATCAGCCCCAGCATTTT
NA	NA	TRBV7-3	TRBJ1-1	CASSFDLNTEAFF	TGTGCCAGCAGCTTCGACTTGAACACTGAAGCTTTCTTT
NA	NA	TRBV7-2	TRBJ2-5	CASSLAGRVEQYF	TGTGCCAGCAGCTTAGCGGGCAGGGTAGAGCAGTACTTC
NA	TRBD2	TRBV6-5	TRBJ2-3	CASSPAGGSTDTQYF	TGTGCCAGCAGTCCAGCGGGAGGGAGCACAGATACGCAGTATTTT
NA	NA	TRBV4-2	TRBJ2-3	CASSPEGGQGTDTQYF	TGTGCCAGCAGCCCCGAGGGGGGGCAGGGTACAGATACGCAGTATTTT
NA	NA	TRBV5-4	TRBJ2-3	CASSLDSTSTDTQYF	TGTGCCAGCAGCTTGGATTCTACTAGCACAGATACGCAGTATTTT
NA	TRBD1	TRBV9	TRBJ2-7	CAISVGTGPTYEQYF	TGTGCCATCAGCGTCGGGACAGGACCTACCTACGAGCAGTACTTC
few	TRBD2	TRBV5-1	TRBJ2-5	CASSLGGGYQETQYF	TGCGCCAGCAGCTTAGGCGGGGGGTACCAAGAGACCCAGTACTTC
NA	NA	TRBV19	TRBJ1-1	CASSIVGHNTEAFF	TGTGCCAGTAGTATCGTAGGACATAACACTGAAGCTTTCTTT
NA	TRBD2	TRBV29-1	TRBJ2-1	CSTSGSILNEQFF	TGCAGCACTAGCGGGAGTATTCTCAATGAGCAGTTCTTC
NA	NA	TRBV15	TRBJ1-4	CATSGWDKAEEYATNEKLFF	TGTGCCACCAGCGGATGGGACAAGGCGGAGGAGTATGCAACTAATGAAAAACTGTTTTTT
NA	NA	TRBV5-4	TRBJ2-6	CASSVGSGDSGANVLTF	TGTGCCAGCAGCGTAGGGTCAGGGGACTCTGGGGCCAACGTCCTGACTTTC
NA	TRBD2	TRBV7-2	TRBJ2-3	CASSSTSGRPDTQYF	TGTGCCAGCAGCTCGACTAGCGGGAGGCCAGATACGCAGTATTTT
NA	NA	TRBV19	TRBJ1-5	CASSSRRGDYQPRHF	TGTGCCAGTAGCTCTCGCAGGGGAGATTATCAGCCCCGGCATTTT
NA	TRBD1	TRBV5-6	TRBJ2-5	CASSLIQGDGTQYF	TGTGCCAGCAGCTTGATCCAGGGGGACGGGACCCAGTACTTC
NA	NA	TRBV5-6	TRBJ1-2	CASSRRDPNYGYTF	TGTGCCAGCAGCCGGCGGGACCCTAACTATGGCTACACCTTC
NA	NA	TRBV29-1	TRBJ1-2	CSVEDKVEGYGYTF	TGCAGCGTTGAAGATAAGGTGGAGGGGTATGGCTACACCTTC
NA	NA	TRBV27	TRBJ1-4	CASSGPGANEKLFF	TGTGCCAGCTCCGGGCCAGGGGCTAATGAAAAACTGTTTTTT
NA	NA	TRBV19	TRBJ2-3	CASSTPRGGSTDTQYF	TGTGCCAGTAGTACCCCAAGGGGGGGTAGCACAGATACGCAGTATTTT
NA	TRBD1	TRBV5-6	TRBJ1-5	CASSPKGQGDNQPQHF	TGTGCCAGCAGCCCAAAGGGACAGGGGGACAATCAGCCCCAGCATTTT
NA	NA	TRBV25-1	TRBJ1-2	CASSEQGARVWYGYTF	TGTGCCAGCAGTGAACAAGGGGCCAGGGTCTGGTATGGCTACACCTTC
NA	TRBD1	TRBV20-1	TRBJ1-1	CSAHRGLGAFF	TGCAGTGCTCACAGGGGGCTGGGAGCTTTCTTT
NA	TRBD1	TRBV4-2	TRBJ1-1	CASSREPPTGTHTEAFF	TGTGCCAGCAGCCGGGAACCTCCGACAGGGACTCACACTGAAGCTTTCTTT
NA	NA	TRBV19	TRBJ1-5	CASSRRMSNQPQHF	TGTGCCAGTAGTCGGAGGATGAGTAATCAGCCCCAGCATTTT
NA	TRBD1	TRBV15	TRBJ2-7	CATSSFIDRVGENEQYF	TGTGCCACCAGCAGCTTCATAGACAGGGTAGGTGAGAACGAGCAGTACTTC
NA	TRBD2	TRBV11-2	TRBJ2-6	CASSLAGGLGANGLTF	TGTGCCAGCAGCTTAGCGGGGGGACTCGGGGCCAACGGCCTGACTTTC
NA	NA	TRBV7-5	TRBJ1-6	CAIADLRGNSPLHF	TGTGCCATAGCGGACTTAAGAGGAAATTCACCCCTCCACTTT
NA	NA	TRBV5-1	TRBJ2-2	CASREHTGELFF	TGCGCCAGCAGGGAGCACACCGGGGAGCTGTTTTTT
NA	NA	TRBV6-6	TRBJ1-5	CASTPTNSNQPQHF	TGTGCCAGCACCCCGACAAATAGCAATCAGCCCCAGCATTTT
once	NA	TRBV7-9	TRBJ1-1	CASSLSVRIEAFF	TGTGCCAGCAGCTTATCTGTGAGGATCGAAGCTTTCTTT
NA	NA	TRBV27	TRBJ1-3	CASSRGSNGNTIYF	TGTGCCAGCAGTCGGGGTTCGAATGGAAACACCATATATTTT
NA	NA	TRBV25-1	TRBJ2-7	CASSAQSFSYEQYF	TGTGCCAGCAGTGCTCAAAGCTTTTCCTACGAGCAGTACTTC
NA	NA	TRBV14	TRBJ1-2	CASSQRSGRIDYGYTF	TGTGCCAGCAGCCAAAGGTCAGGGCGAATAGACTATGGCTACACCTTC
NA	NA	TRBV27	TRBJ1-5	CASSLSAEGTLGPQHF	TGTGCCAGCAGTTTATCGGCGGAGGGTACCTTAGGGCCCCAGCATTTT
once	NA	TRBV19	TRBJ1-1	CASSSRAWGVEAFF	TGTGCCAGTAGTTCACGGGCCTGGGGGGTTGAAGCTTTCTTT
NA	NA	TRBV28	TRBJ2-5	CASSPSTVQETQYF	TGTGCCAGCAGTCCCTCGACTGTGCAAGAGACCCAGTACTTC
NA	TRBD1	TRBV30	TRBJ1-1	CAWIPRTGTNTEAFF	TGTGCCTGGATCCCCCGGACAGGGACCAACACTGAAGCTTTCTTT
NA	TRBD1	TRBV5-5	TRBJ2-2	CASSRDRNTGELFF	TGTGCCAGCAGCCGGGACAGAAACACCGGGGAGCTGTTTTTT